The text below deals with one T cell receptor (beta chain). The time point is: pretreatment peripheral blood. This CDR3 comprises 16 residues. Every PCR received spiked-in synthetic TCR analog templates. The repertoire was sequenced with immunoSEQ multiplex PCR; TCRdb's copy has only in-frame clones and lacks some. The sample holds some 45,000 clones; more than 70% are singletons and the top ten take 20% to 25%. This specimen belongs to a study of PD-L1 blockade in urothelial cancer. Study at large: At 3 weeks (second dose) and 6 weeks after starting treatment, blood was analyzed. Blood-derived samples held a median around 140,000 T cells.

This chain uses TRBV21-1 with TRBJ2-2; no check of the table's D call, TRBD1, against the DNA was made. TRBV21-1 is noted as a pseudogene. Material: PBMCs, obtained around atezolizumab (anti-PD-L1) treatment. The TCR sequence derives from a donor aged 40 or older with urothelial cancer. The CDR3 loop is CASSPPDRVRTGELFF. The CDR3 DNA reads as TGTGCCAGCAGCCCTCCGGACAGGGTGAGGACCGGGGAGCTGTTTTTT.